Below are 18 T cell receptor beta chains sequenced from a single sample in a study of human T cells and chemical hapten exposure. In TCRdb, the RACE reads were re-called with MiXCR into one record per CDR3 protein. The table includes about 78,000 distinct CDR3 sequences, 8.5% detected once. Time point reported: patch test 2, 6 weeks after DPC sensitization. Treatment denoted: therapeutic diphenylcyclopropenone sensitization with weekly scalp DPC. The sequences come from whole blood, collected in connection with sensitization to the hapten diphenylcyclopropenone (DPC). These receptors all stem from a woman aged 45-65 years with alopecia areata. Some clones in this sample may be carry-over from other donors' samples.

Many counts were recorded for this clonotype. The chain joins TRBV6-5 to TRBJ1-4; no firm D call. V was trimmed by 7 bases and J by 0 bases, leaving 15 bases between them. Germline CDR1 is MNHEY and CDR2 is SVGAGI. The CDR3 spans 16 residues. CDR3 in amino acids: CASKEGSLSTNEKLFF. CDR3 nucleotide sequence: TGTGCCAGCAAGGAGGGAAGCCTATCAACTAATGAAAAACTGTTTTTT.

This clonotype was detected ten times or more. The chain is built from TRBV7-2 and TRBJ2-3; the D is unclear. V lost 1 base and J lost 2, with 4 bases in between. In germline, CDR1 is SGHTA, CDR2 FQGNSA. This CDR3 contains 13 residues. In nucleotides, the CDR3 is TGTGCCAGCAGCTTAGTAGACACAGATACGCAGTATTTT. Translated: CASSLVDTDTQYF.

This clonotype was seen more than once but under ten times. The rearrangement links TRBV14 to TRBJ2-3; TRBD2 aligns across 12 bases. From germline, CDR1 is SGHDN and CDR2 FVKESK. The V segment lost 0 bases and the J segment 8 bases; nucleotides outside the gene matches: 3. The CDR3 is 15 amino acids. The CDR3 DNA reads as TGTGCCAGCAGCCAAGAAGGACTAGCGGGAAGTACGCAGTATTTT. This codes for CASSQEGLAGSTQYF.

This clonotype was observed at least ten times. The chain employs TRBV10-3 and TRBJ1-5; maybe TRBD1 (6 bases). CDR3 length: 14 residues. The V gene's germline CDR1 is ENHRY and CDR2 SYGVKD. Trimming pared 8 bases from V and 3 bases from J, leaving 14 bases between. In nucleotides, the CDR3 is TGTGCCATCCAGAGGGCAGGGGACAATCAGCCCCAGCATTTT. Residues: CAIQRAGDNQPQHF.

This sequence joins TRBV11-2 and TRBJ2-3, with 10 bases aligning to TRBD2. The CDR3 is 16 amino acids. From germline, CDR1 is SGHAT and CDR2 FQNNGV. Trimming removed 5 bases from V and 3 bases from J; junction bases left unmatched: 8. The CDR3 nucleotides are TGTGCCAGCAGCCCCAGCGGGGGGGGAAGGACAGATACGCAGTATTTT. This sequence encodes CASSPSGGGRTDTQYF.

The sample holds many counts of this clonotype. The chain employs TRBV9 and TRBJ1-1, with D possibly matching TRBD1 (6 bases). This CDR3 is 16 amino acids long. Trimming stripped 4 bases from V and 6 bases from J, with 22 bases between. Germline values: CDR1 SGDLS, CDR2 YYNGEE. In nucleotides, the CDR3 is TGTGCCAGCAGCCCCCGCTTGGCAGGGGCGAGGGCTGAAGCTTTCTTT. Protein product: CASSPRLAGARAEAFF.

This chain joins TRBV5-4 and TRBJ1-6; the D is unclear. Trimming cost V 4 bases and J 0 bases, with 11 bases left between them. Germline-derived CDR1 and CDR2 are SGHNT and YYREEE (reference sequence). There are 16 residues in the CDR3. The CDR3: CASSRSSGSYNSPLHF. The CDR3 nucleotides read TGTGCCAGCAGCCGTTCATCGGGCTCCTATAATTCACCCCTCCACTTT.

The CDR3 loop is CASSLALQDQQYF. Written as DNA, the CDR3 is TGTGCCAGCAGCTTAGCGTTGCAGGATCAGCAGTACTTC. The chain combines TRBV7-2 with TRBJ2-7; D unresolved. Trimming took off 0 bases at V and 8 bases at J, with 11 bases between the two ends. The CDR3 is made up of 13 amino acids. The germline CDR1 and CDR2 sequences are SGHTA and FQGNSA.

The sample holds many counts of this clonotype. The genes are TRBV6-6 and TRBJ2-4, with D unclear. This CDR3 has 12 residues. Trimming took off 4 bases at V and 7 bases at J, with 8 bases between the two ends. CDR1 is MNHNY and CDR2 is SVGAGI in the germline V gene (reference sequence). The CDR3 sequence: CASSSTPNIQYF. The CDR3 nucleotides are TGTGCCAGCAGTTCTACACCGAACATTCAGTACTTC.

As to this clonotype: This may come from a read error, since a much larger clone is one base off. Without the conserved terminal phenylalanine or tryptophan, this CDR3 likely stems from a read error. The V call is TRBV7-9, the J call TRBJ1-1; tentatively, D is TRBD1 (5 bases). Trimming took 5 bases from V and 5 from J, leaving 9 bases between them. Germline CDR1 is SEHNR and CDR2 is FQNEAQ (reference sequence). The CDR3 totals 12 residues. CDR3: CASSRGLTEAFL. For the CDR3, the DNA is TGTGCCAGCAGCAGGGGCCTGACTGAAGCTTTCTTA.

This clonotype was detected many times. The CDR3 DNA sequence: TGCAGCGCGTCGGATCGAGCTAACTATGGCTACACCTTC. Translating it yields CSASDRANYGYTF. The V gene is TRBV29-1, the J gene TRBJ1-2; D unclear. CDR1 is SQVTM, CDR2 ANQGSEA, per germline. Trimming removed 7 bases from V and 0 bases from J, with 12 bases in between. The CDR3 totals 13 residues. Together with reference TRBV29-1 and TRBJ1-2, the CDR3 gives the full variable domain: SAVISQKPSRDICQRGTSLTIQCQVDSQVTMMFWYRQQPGQSLTLIATANQGSEATYESGFVIDKFPISRPNLTFSTLTVSNMSPEDSSIYLCSASDRANYGYTFGSGTRLTVV.

This clonotype has ten or more counts. V gene TRBV30 combines with J gene TRBJ1-2; D gene unclear. This CDR3 contains 12 residues. The V gene lost 1 base and the J gene lost 4 bases, with 7 bases spanning the gap. Germline V gene sequence: CDR1 GTSNPN, CDR2 SVGIG (reference sequence). Written as DNA, the CDR3 is TGTGCCTGGAGTGCCAATGCCTATGGCTACACCTTC. Its protein product is CAWSANAYGYTF.

This clonotype showed up just a few times. This chain uses TRBV6-6 with TRBJ2-3, with 8 bases lining up with TRBD2. CDR1 is MNHNY, CDR2 SVGAGI, per germline (reference sequence). Trimming removed 6 bases from V and 1 base from J; junction bases left unmatched: 6. The CDR3 runs 15 residues. CDR3: CASRLGLVGTDTQYF. DNA of the CDR3: TGTGCCAGCAGGCTGGGACTAGTTGGCACAGATACGCAGTATTTT.

This clonotype showed up just a few times. In DNA form, the CDR3 reads TGTGCCAGCAGCGAGGACAGGGCCACAGATACGCAGTATTTT. Encoded protein: CASSEDRATDTQYF. V and J are TRBV11-2 and TRBJ2-3; 8 nucleotides agree with TRBD1. CDR1 and CDR2 from the germline V gene are SGHAT and FQNNGV. The junction had 3 bases not matched to a gene; V was cut back by 5 bases and J by 2 bases. The CDR3 spans 14 residues.

The rearrangement links TRBV9 to TRBJ2-3, with D possibly called TRBD1 or TRBD2 (5 bases each). V was shortened by 0 bases and J by 2 bases, with 10 bases between the two germline ends. CDR1 is SGDLS, CDR2 YYNGEE, per germline. The CDR3 runs 15 residues. The CDR3 DNA sequence: TGTGCCAGCAGCGTAGCCGGGGACCCCACAGATACGCAGTATTTT. Its protein product is CASSVAGDPTDTQYF.

In its sample, this clonotype was seen many times. This chain links TRBV3-1 with TRBJ2-1, with 9 bases lining up with TRBD2. V shed 0 bases and J 0 bases; nucleotides not matched to a gene: 6. The CDR3 loop spans 18 amino acids. Germline CDR1 is LGHDT and CDR2 is YNNKEL (reference sequence). The CDR3 DNA sequence: TGTGCCAGCAGCCAAGATGGGAATAGCGGGAGCTCCTACAATGAGCAGTTCTTC. Amino acids: CASSQDGNSGSSYNEQFF.

This chain links TRBV4-2 with TRBJ1-1; 8 bases map to TRBD1. CDR1 is LGHNA, CDR2 YNFKEQ, per germline. The CDR3 consists of 18 residues. V shed 4 bases and J 2 bases; nucleotides not matched to a gene: 15. In DNA form, the CDR3 reads TGTGCCAGCAGCCTTTGGCACAGGACAGGGAGTGTCAACACTGAAGCTTTCTTT. This codes for CASSLWHRTGSVNTEAFF.

This clonotype was detected only a few times. The V call is TRBV29-1, the J call TRBJ2-3; D is unclear. Germline CDR1 SQVTM, CDR2 ANQGSEA. CDR3 length equals 10 residues. V was pared by 4 bases and J by 5 bases, with 4 bases between. This CDR3 is CSVVGDTQYF. The CDR3 DNA sequence: TGCAGCGTTGTCGGAGATACGCAGTATTTT.